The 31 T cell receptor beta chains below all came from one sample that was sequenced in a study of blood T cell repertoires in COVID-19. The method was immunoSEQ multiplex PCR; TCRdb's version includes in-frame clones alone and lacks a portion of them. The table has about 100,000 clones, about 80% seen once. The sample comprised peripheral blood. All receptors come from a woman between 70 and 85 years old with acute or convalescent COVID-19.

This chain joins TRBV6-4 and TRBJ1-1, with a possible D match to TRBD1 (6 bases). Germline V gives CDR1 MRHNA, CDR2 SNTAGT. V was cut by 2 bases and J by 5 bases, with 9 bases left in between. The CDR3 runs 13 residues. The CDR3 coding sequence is TGTGCCAGCAGTGACGAGGGGGGGACTGAAGCTTTCTTT. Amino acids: CASSDEGGTEAFF.

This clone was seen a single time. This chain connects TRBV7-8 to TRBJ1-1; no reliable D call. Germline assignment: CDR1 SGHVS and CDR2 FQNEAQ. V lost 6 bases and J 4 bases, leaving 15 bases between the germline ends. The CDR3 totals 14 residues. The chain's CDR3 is CASSPERSSTEAFF. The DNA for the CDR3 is TGTGCCAGCAGTCCCGAAAGAAGTAGCACTGAAGCTTTCTTT.

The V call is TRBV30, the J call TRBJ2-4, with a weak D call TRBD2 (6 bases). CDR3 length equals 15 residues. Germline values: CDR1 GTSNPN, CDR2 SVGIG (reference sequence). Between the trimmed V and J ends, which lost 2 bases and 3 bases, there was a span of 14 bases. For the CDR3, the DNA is TGTGCCTGGAGTTTAGGCGGGACCCGCAAAAACATTCAGTACTTC. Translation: CAWSLGGTRKNIQYF.

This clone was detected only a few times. The CDR3 reads CASSSYSYGYTF. The CDR3 nucleotides read TGTGCCAGCAGCTCCTACTCCTATGGCTACACCTTC. The chain joins TRBV5-4 to TRBJ1-2; no clear D. Germline CDR1 and CDR2: SGHNT and YYREEE (reference sequence). V lost 3 bases, J lost 4 bases, and 7 bases lay in between. The CDR3 spans 12 residues.

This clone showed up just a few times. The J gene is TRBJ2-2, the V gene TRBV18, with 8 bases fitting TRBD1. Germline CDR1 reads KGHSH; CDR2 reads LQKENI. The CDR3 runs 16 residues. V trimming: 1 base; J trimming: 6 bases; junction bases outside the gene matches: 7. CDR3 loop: CASSPQQDRASGELFF. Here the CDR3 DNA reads TGTGCCAGCTCACCACAACAGGACAGGGCTTCCGGGGAGCTGTTTTTT.

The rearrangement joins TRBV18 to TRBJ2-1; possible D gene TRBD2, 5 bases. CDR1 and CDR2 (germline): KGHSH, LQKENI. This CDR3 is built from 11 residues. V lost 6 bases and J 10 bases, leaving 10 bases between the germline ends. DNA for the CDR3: TGTGCCAGCTCCGGGGTAGAAGAGCAGTTCTTC. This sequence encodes CASSGVEEQFF. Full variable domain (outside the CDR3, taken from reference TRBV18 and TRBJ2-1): NAGVMQNPRHLVRRRGQEARLRCSPMKGHSHVYWYRQLPEEGLKFMVYLQKENIIDESGMPKERFSAEFPKEGPSILRIQQVVRGDSAAYFCASSGVEEQFFGPGTRLTVL.

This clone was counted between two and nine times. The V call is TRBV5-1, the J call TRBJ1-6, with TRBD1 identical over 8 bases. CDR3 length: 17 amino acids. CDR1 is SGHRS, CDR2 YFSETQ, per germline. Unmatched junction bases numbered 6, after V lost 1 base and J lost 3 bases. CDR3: CASSLWGQVDYNSPLHF. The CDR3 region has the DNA TGCGCCAGCAGCTTGTGGGGACAGGTCGACTATAATTCACCCCTCCACTTT.

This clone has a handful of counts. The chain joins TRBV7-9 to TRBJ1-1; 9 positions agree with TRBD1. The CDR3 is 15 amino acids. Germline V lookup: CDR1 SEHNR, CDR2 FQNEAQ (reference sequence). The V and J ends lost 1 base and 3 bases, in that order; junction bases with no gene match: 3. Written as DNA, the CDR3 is TGTGCCAGCAGCTTAGGAGGGACAGGGCACACTGAAGCTTTCTTT. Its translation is CASSLGGTGHTEAFF. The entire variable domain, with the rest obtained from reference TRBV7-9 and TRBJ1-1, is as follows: DTGVSQNPRHKITKRGQNVTFRCDPISEHNRLYWYRQTLGQGPEFLTYFQNEAQLEKSRLLSDRFSAERPKGSFSTLEIQRTEQGDSAMYLCASSLGGTGHTEAFFGQGTRLTVV.

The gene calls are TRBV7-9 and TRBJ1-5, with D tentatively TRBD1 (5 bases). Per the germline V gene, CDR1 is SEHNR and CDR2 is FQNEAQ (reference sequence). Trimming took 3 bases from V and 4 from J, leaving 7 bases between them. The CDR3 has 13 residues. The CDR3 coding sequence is TGTGCCAGCAGCTTGGGACTAAATCAGCCCCAGCATTTT. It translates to CASSLGLNQPQHF. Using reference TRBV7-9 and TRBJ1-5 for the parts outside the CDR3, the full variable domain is DTGVSQNPRHKITKRGQNVTFRCDPISEHNRLYWYRQTLGQGPEFLTYFQNEAQLEKSRLLSDRFSAERPKGSFSTLEIQRTEQGDSAMYLCASSLGLNQPQHFGDGTRLSIL.

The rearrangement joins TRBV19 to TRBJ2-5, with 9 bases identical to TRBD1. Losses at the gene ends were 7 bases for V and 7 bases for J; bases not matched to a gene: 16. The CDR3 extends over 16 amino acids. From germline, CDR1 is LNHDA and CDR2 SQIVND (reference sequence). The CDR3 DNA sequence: TGTGCCAGTACCGGACTACTGACAGGGGGGTTGGCGACCCAGTACTTC. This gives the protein CASTGLLTGGLATQYF.

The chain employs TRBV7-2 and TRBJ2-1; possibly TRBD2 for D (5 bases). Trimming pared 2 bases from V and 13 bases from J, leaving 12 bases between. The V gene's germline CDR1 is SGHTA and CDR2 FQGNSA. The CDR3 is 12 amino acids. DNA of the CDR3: TGTGCCAGCAGCTTATCGGGGAGCCTTCAGTTCTTC. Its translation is CASSLSGSLQFF. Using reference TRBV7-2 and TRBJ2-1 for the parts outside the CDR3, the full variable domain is GAGVSQSPSNKVTEKGKDVELRCDPISGHTALYWYRQSLGQGLEFLIYFQGNSAPDKSGLPSDRFSAERTGGSVSTLTIQRTQQEDSAVYLCASSLSGSLQFFGPGTRLTVL.

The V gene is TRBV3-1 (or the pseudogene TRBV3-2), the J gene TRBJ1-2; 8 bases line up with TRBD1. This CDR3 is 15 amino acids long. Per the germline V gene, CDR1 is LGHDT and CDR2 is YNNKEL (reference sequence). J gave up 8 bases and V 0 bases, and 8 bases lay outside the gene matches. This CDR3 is CASSQEPGTGTGYTF. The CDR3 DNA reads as TGTGCCAGCAGCCAAGAACCCGGGACAGGAACAGGCTACACCTTC.

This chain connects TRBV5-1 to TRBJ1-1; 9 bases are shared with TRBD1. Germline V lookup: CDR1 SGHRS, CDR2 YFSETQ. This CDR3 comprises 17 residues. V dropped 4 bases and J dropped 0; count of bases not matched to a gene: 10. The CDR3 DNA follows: TGCGCCAGCAGCGCACAGGGGGCGGGGGACATGAACACTGAAGCTTTCTTT. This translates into CASSAQGAGDMNTEAFF.

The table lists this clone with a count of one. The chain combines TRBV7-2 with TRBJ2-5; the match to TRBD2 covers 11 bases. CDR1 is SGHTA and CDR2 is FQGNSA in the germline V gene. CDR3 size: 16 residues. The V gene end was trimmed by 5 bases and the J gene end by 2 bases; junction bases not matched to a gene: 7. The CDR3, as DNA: TGTGCCAGCAGCCTAAGACTAGCGGGGCTACAAGAGACCCAGTACTTC. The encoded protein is CASSLRLAGLQETQYF.

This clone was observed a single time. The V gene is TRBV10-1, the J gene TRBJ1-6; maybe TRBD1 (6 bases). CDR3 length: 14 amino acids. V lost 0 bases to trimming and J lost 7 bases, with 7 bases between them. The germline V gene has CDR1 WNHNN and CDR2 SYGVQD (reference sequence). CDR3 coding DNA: TGCGCCAGCAGTGAGTCTGGACAGAATTCACCCCTCCACTTT. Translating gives CASSESGQNSPLHF.

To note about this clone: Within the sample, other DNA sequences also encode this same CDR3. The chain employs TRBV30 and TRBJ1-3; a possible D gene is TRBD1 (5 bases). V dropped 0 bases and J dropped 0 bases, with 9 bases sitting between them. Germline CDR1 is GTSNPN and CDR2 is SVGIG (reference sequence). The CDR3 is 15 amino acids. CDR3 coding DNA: TGTGCCTGGAGTGTACGGGGGGGCTCTGGAAACACCATATATTTT. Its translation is CAWSVRGGSGNTIYF.

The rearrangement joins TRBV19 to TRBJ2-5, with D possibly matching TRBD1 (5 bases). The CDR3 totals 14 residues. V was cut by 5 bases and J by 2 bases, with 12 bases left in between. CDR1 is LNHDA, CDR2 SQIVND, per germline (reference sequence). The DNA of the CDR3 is TGTGCCAGTAGTCCCCGTAGACAGCAAGAGACCCAGTACTTC. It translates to CASSPRRQQETQYF. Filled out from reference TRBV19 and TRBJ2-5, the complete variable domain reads DGGITQSPKYLFRKEGQNVTLSCEQNLNHDAMYWYRQDPGQGLRLIYYSQIVNDFQKGDIAEGYSVSREKKESFPLTVTSAQKNPTAFYLCASSPRRQQETQYFGPGTRLLVL.

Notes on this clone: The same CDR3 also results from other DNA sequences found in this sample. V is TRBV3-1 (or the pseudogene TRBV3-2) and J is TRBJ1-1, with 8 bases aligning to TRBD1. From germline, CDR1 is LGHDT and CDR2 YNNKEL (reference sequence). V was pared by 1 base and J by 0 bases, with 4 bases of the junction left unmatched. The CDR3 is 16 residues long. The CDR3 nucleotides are TGTGCCAGCAGCCAAGGGCAGGGGGCGATGAACACTGAAGCTTTCTTT. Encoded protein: CASSQGQGAMNTEAFF.

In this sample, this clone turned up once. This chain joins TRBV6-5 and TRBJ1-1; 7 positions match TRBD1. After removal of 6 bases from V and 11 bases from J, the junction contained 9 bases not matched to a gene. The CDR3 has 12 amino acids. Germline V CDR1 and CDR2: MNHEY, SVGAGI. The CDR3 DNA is TGTGCCAGCAGGAGACAGGGATTGAATGCTTTCTTT. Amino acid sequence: CASRRQGLNAFF.

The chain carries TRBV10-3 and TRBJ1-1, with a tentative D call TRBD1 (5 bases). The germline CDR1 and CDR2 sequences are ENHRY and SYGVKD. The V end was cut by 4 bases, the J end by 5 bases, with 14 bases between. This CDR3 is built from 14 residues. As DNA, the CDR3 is TGTGCCATCAGTGCGGGCAGGGAAGTAACTGAAGCTTTCTTT. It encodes CAISAGREVTEAFF.

In nucleotides, the CDR3 is TGTGCCAGCAGTTACTCAAATGACAGGGGCAGCACCGGCTACACCTTC. Its protein product is CASSYSNDRGSTGYTF. The chain joins TRBV6-5 to TRBJ1-2; 8 bases match TRBD1. Germline V lookup: CDR1 MNHEY, CDR2 SVGAGI. The V and J ends lost 0 bases and 8 bases, in that order; junction bases with no gene match: 11. This CDR3 contains 16 residues.

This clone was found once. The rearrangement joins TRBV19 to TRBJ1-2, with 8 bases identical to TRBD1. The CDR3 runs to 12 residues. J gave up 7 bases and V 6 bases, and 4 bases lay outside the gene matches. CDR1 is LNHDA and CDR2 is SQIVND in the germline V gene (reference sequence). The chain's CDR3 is CASSPDRGGYTF. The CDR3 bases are TGTGCCAGTAGCCCAGACAGGGGTGGCTACACCTTC.

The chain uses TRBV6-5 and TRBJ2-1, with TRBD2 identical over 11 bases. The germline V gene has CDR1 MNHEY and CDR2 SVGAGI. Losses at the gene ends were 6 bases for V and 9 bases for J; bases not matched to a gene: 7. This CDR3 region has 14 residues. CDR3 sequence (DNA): TGTGCCAGCAGATTAGCGGGGGGGCCTGGTGAGCAGTTCTTC. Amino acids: CASRLAGGPGEQFF.

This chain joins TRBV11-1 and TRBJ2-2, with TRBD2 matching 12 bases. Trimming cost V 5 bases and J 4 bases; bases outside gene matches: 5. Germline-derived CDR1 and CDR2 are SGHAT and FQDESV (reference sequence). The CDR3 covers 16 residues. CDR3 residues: CASSAGTSGFTGELFF. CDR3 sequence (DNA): TGTGCCAGCAGCGCCGGGACTAGCGGGTTCACCGGGGAGCTGTTTTTT.

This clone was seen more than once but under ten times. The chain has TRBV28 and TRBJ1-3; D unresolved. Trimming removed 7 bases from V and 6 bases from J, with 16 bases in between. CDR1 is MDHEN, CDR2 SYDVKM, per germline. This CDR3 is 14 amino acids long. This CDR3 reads CASTIGGGPNTIYF. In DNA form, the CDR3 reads TGTGCCAGCACTATCGGAGGAGGGCCAAACACCATATATTTT.

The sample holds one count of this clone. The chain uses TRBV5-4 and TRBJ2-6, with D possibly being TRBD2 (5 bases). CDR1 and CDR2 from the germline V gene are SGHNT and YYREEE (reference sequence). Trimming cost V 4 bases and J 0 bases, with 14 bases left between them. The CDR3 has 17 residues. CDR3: CASSPVGLPSGANVLTF. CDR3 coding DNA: TGTGCCAGCAGCCCCGTCGGACTCCCCTCTGGGGCCAACGTCCTGACTTTC.

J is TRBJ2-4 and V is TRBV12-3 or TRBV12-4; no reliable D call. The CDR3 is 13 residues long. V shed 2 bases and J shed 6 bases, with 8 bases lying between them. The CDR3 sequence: CASSLPAANIQYF. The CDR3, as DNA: TGTGCCAGCAGTTTACCGGCGGCAAACATTCAGTACTTC.

CDR3 protein: CASSHNWGGVGTGELFF. The CDR3 bases are TGTGCCAGTAGTCATAACTGGGGGGGCGTCGGCACCGGGGAGCTGTTTTTT. This rearrangement joins TRBV19 to TRBJ2-2, with D perhaps TRBD2 (7 bases). Germline V gives CDR1 LNHDA, CDR2 SQIVND (reference sequence). V lost 5 bases and J 4 bases, leaving 20 bases between the germline ends. CDR3 length: 17 residues.

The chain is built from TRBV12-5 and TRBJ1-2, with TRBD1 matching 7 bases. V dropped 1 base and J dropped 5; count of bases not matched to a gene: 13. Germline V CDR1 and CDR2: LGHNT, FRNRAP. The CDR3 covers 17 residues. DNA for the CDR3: TGTGCTAGTGGTTTGGCACTATTTGACAGGGAATTGTATGGCTACACCTTC. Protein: CASGLALFDRELYGYTF.

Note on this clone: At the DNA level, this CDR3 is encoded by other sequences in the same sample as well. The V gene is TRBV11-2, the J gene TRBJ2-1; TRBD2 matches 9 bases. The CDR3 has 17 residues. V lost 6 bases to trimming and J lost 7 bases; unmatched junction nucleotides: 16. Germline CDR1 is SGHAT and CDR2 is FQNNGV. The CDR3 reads CASSTIRGRGGHNEQFF. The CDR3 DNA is TGTGCCAGCAGTACAATCCGGGGGCGGGGGGGCCATAATGAGCAGTTCTTC.

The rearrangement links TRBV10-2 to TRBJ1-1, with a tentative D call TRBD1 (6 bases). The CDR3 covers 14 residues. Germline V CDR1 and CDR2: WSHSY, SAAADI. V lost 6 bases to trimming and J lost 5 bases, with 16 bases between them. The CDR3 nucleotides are TGCGCCAGCAGAGTTCAGAGGGGGACGACTGAAGCTTTCTTT. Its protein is CASRVQRGTTEAFF.